The clone carrying this T cell receptor (beta chain) was picked up one time. The data were obtained in a study of follicular helper T cells after annual influenza vaccination. Indicated time point: 2014-2015 season, 7 days after vaccination. Between roughly 35 and 100 mL of blood was drawn per time point. Cells are cTfh (non-naive CD4+CXCR5+PD-1+), split by ICOS and CD38 into double-positive or double-negative. Repertoires were generated with immunoSEQ multiplex PCR, while TCRdb's copy carries only in-frame clones and drops some. The sample holds 12,000 to 15,000 clones, 70% to 85% seen once. The CDR3 contains 16 residues. CDR1 is MGHRA, CDR2 YSYEKL, per germline. V was cut by 6 bases and J by 0 bases, with 16 bases left in between.

The material was CXCR5+ CD38- circulating T follicular helper cells from blood, obtained 7 days after influenza vaccination. Sample subset: circulating Tfh, non-naive CD4+CXCR5+PD-1+ (ICOS+CD38+ or ICOS-CD38-). This receptor was identified in an adult who received the influenza vaccine. This chain links TRBV4-1 with TRBJ2-3, with a tentative D call TRBD1 (5 bases). The CDR3 sequence is CASSLMVGASTDTQYF. CDR3 coding DNA: TGCGCCAGCAGTCTGATGGTTGGGGCTAGCACAGATACGCAGTATTTT.